This is a list of T cell receptor beta chains from one sample in a study of blood T cells in healthy people across ages. TCRdb reprocessed the 5' RACE reads via MiXCR and lists one record per CDR3 protein. The sample carries some 1.7 million distinct CDR3 sequences, over 25% recorded once. Sequenced sample: blood. All receptors come from a woman in her thirties in good health. Both conserved end residues are part of each CDR3.

v_gene: TRBV4-1
len: 15
j_gene: TRBJ1-2
CDR3aa: CASSQDPRENYGYTF

v_gene: TRBV20-1
len: 15
j_gene: TRBJ2-7
CDR3aa: CSATGAVGKTYEQYF

v_gene: TRBV6-5
len: 15
j_gene: TRBJ2-1
CDR3aa: CASSYSRQGSHEQFF

v_gene: TRBV3-1
len: 12
j_gene: TRBJ1-4
CDR3aa: CASSATQGKLFF

v_gene: TRBV7-3
len: 13
j_gene: TRBJ2-3
CDR3aa: CASSPAGASTQYF

v_gene: TRBV6-5
len: 17
j_gene: TRBJ2-1
CDR3aa: CASRQPLGGSQSHEQFF

v_gene: TRBV5-1
len: 19
j_gene: TRBJ2-1
CDR3aa: CASSRGLAGGTASNPEQFF

v_gene: TRBV7-9
len: 15
j_gene: TRBJ2-5
CDR3aa: CASSSGQGSRETQYF

v_gene: TRBV12-3/TRBV12-4
len: 16
j_gene: TRBJ1-3
CDR3aa: CASSFPGVLSGNTIYF

v_gene: TRBV20-1
len: 13
j_gene: TRBJ2-3
CDR3aa: CSARDPFTDTQYF

v_gene: TRBV29-1
len: 11
j_gene: TRBJ1-2
CDR3aa: CSGAGLYGYTF

v_gene: TRBV5-1
len: 17
j_gene: TRBJ2-7
CDR3aa: CATREPTTGMFSYEQYF

v_gene: TRBV20-1
len: 15
j_gene: TRBJ2-1
CDR3aa: CSARELAATYNEQFF

v_gene: TRBV7-9
len: 14
j_gene: TRBJ2-7
CDR3aa: CASSSQDRSYEQYF

v_gene: TRBV7-9
len: 13
j_gene: TRBJ1-3
CDR3aa: CASQRGPGNTIYF

v_gene: TRBV5-1
len: 11
j_gene: TRBJ2-7
CDR3aa: CASMEGNEQYF

v_gene: TRBV7-9
len: 16
j_gene: TRBJ2-7
CDR3aa: CASSESTGTKYYEQYF

v_gene: TRBV7-2
len: 18
j_gene: TRBJ2-5
CDR3aa: CASSSRLAGGSNQEAQYF

v_gene: TRBV28
len: 13
j_gene: TRBJ2-1
CDR3aa: CASSTASGSWQFF

v_gene: TRBV5-5
len: 14
j_gene: TRBJ2-1
CDR3aa: CASSPNILYNEQFF

v_gene: TRBV27
len: 15
j_gene: TRBJ1-2
CDR3aa: CSSSPRQTVIGGYTF

v_gene: TRBV29-1
len: 14
j_gene: TRBJ2-1
CDR3aa: CSVYPGLADNEQFF

v_gene: TRBV6-5
len: 16
j_gene: TRBJ1-5
CDR3aa: CASSYSKGGVNQPQHF

v_gene: TRBV2
len: 14
j_gene: TRBJ2-7
CDR3aa: CASTPGGAPYEQYF

v_gene: TRBV5-1
len: 14
j_gene: TRBJ2-4
CDR3aa: CASRLSGSYNIQYF

v_gene: TRBV7-2
len: 15
j_gene: TRBJ1-2
CDR3aa: CASSPRGTGEYGYTF

v_gene: TRBV28
len: 15
j_gene: TRBJ2-5
CDR3aa: CASLTPLEGQETQYF

v_gene: TRBV11-2
len: 17
j_gene: TRBJ2-1
CDR3aa: CASSLGGVRDTYNEQFF